This TCR beta chain is from a study of blood T cell repertoires in COVID-19 (dated by TCRdb to about 2020). In terms of the full investigation: Samples from collaborators originated in the United States, Italy and Spain and spanned both the acute and convalescent phases of COVID-19. Where available, HLA class I and class II types were taken from metadata supplied by the sample provider and were not determined by assay-based typing. The sample metadata nearly always contained a de-identified subject ID, COVID-19 status, age in years and sex. The dataset comprised deeply sampled blood TCRbeta repertoires from subjects exposed to, actively infected with, or recovered from COVID-19. The prospective study material was composed of cDNA or gDNA derived from T cells, B-cell-depleted T cells, or PBMCs. Samples came from the ongoing ImmuneRACE study (first 160 participants) plus 1,254 subjects from 6 global collaborators. The repertoires were released in a freely available public database meant as a resource for research on the immune response to SARS-CoV-2.

What the research found in general, with its limitations: The quantity of clinical and demographic metadata differed by source and by participant and was supplied without curation.

Note on this clone: The target of this receptor is not known. Qualities for individual bases were not recorded, and no much larger clone is one base off.

The CDR3 contains 15 residues, cysteine and phenylalanine counted. The DNA shown is the 45-base CDR3, in frame from base 1. V gives up 3 bases and J gives up 10 bases, and the segment between their germline ends measures 16 bases. From a lookup of the germline V gene, CDR1 and CDR2 are MGHRA and YSYEKL. One collaborating source in Seattle enrolled patients while the patients were actively infected and followed the patients over time throughout the course of disease. Each collaborating institution followed its own protocols to collect whole blood in K2EDTA tubes. For TCRbeta analysis, collaborator samples were shipped as frozen whole blood, as isolated PBMCs, or as DNA extracted from either sample type. TCRbeta CDR3 regions were amplified from genomic DNA using the immunoSEQ Assay, a bias-controlled multiplex PCR. The source study handled its data this way. The number of nucleated cells in each sample was estimated from the amplification of reference gene primers within the assay. To quantify the absolute abundance of each unique TCRbeta CDR3 rearrangement, sequence reads were collapsed and filtered. For each sample, productive Simpson clonality was calculated by taking the square root of Simpson's diversity index across productive rearrangements. In TCRdb, the immuneACCESS table is reduced to in-frame sequences with V and J assigned. These tables do not hold every clone; where another copy was compared, an unresolved V gene accounts for under half, and the others remain unexplained. From that table come the V and J calls and clone size; the DNA was used to work out D and trimming. This sample is represented by about 350,000 clones; about nine tenths of them were singletons. The ten largest clones represent around 6% of the sample.

The receptor's source is a woman between 50 and 59 years old with COVID-19, enrolled during active disease. Material: peripheral blood. The chain is made from TRBV4-1 and TRBJ1-6; possibly the D gene is TRBD1, per 5 matching bases. The nucleotides are TGCGCCAGCAGCCACCCCCCGGGCGGGGACTCACCCCTCCACTTT. This yields the protein CASSHPPGGDSPLHF.